Listed below are T cell receptor beta chains from one sample, sequenced in a study of PD-1 blockade in classical Hodgkin lymphoma. Only in-frame clones appear in the TCRdb table, and some are missing; sequencing was by immunoSEQ multiplex PCR. The sample lists 19,000 or so clones, over 75% occurring once. This material consisted of peripheral blood mononuclear cells (PBMCs), taken before the fourth cycle of nivolumab. The receptors come from a human donor with classical Hodgkin lymphoma. The CDR3 runs from the conserved cysteine through the conserved F or W. The order of the fields is J gene, V gene, D gene, clone size, CDR3 protein, CDR3 DNA. A D gene is named only where the DNA matches it firmly. Expanded clones are given a class, and other clones once, few, many or no size at all.

j_gene: TRBJ2-3
v_gene: TRBV29-1
d_gene: TRBD2
abundance: .
CDR3aa: CSVDGISGRGTDTQYF
CDR3nt: TGCAGCGTTGATGGAATTAGCGGGAGGGGAACAGATACGCAGTATTTT

j_gene: TRBJ2-6
v_gene: TRBV19
d_gene: .
abundance: .
CDR3aa: CASTTEVLRGGSSGANVLTF
CDR3nt: TGTGCCAGTACCACCGAGGTTCTCCGAGGCGGTAGCTCTGGGGCCAACGTCCTGACTTTC

j_gene: TRBJ2-3
v_gene: TRBV5-6
d_gene: TRBD2
abundance: .
CDR3aa: CASSSWTSGVSTDTQYF
CDR3nt: TGTGCCAGCAGCTCCTGGACTAGCGGGGTTAGCACAGATACGCAGTATTTT

j_gene: TRBJ2-2
v_gene: TRBV6-6
d_gene: TRBD1
abundance: few
CDR3aa: CASSSSDRGNTGELFF
CDR3nt: TGTGCCAGCAGTTCATCTGACAGGGGGAACACCGGGGAGCTGTTTTTT

j_gene: TRBJ2-7
v_gene: TRBV5-5
d_gene: .
abundance: .
CDR3aa: CASSPANYEQYF
CDR3nt: TGTGCCAGCAGCCCAGCTAACTACGAGCAGTACTTC

j_gene: TRBJ2-1
v_gene: TRBV5-1
d_gene: TRBD1
abundance: .
CDR3aa: CASSLQGSYNEQFF
CDR3nt: TGCGCCAGCAGCTTACAGGGGTCCTACAATGAGCAGTTCTTC

j_gene: TRBJ1-1
v_gene: TRBV21-1
d_gene: .
abundance: .
CDR3aa: CASSPTTGEGTEAFF
CDR3nt: TGTGCCAGCAGCCCTACAACAGGGGAGGGAACTGAAGCTTTCTTT

j_gene: TRBJ2-7
v_gene: TRBV7-2
d_gene: .
abundance: .
CDR3aa: CASSLVTAHEQYF
CDR3nt: TGTGCCAGCAGCTTAGTCACCGCCCACGAGCAGTACTTC

j_gene: TRBJ1-3
v_gene: TRBV12-2
d_gene: .
abundance: .
CDR3aa: CASRLARDRGNTIYF
CDR3nt: TGTGCAAGTCGCTTAGCGAGGGACAGGGGAAACACCATATATTTT

j_gene: TRBJ2-1
v_gene: TRBV30
d_gene: .
abundance: .
CDR3aa: CAWSASVTRNEQFF
CDR3nt: TGTGCCTGGAGTGCTTCCGTCACTAGAAATGAGCAGTTCTTC

j_gene: TRBJ1-4
v_gene: TRBV6-4
d_gene: .
abundance: .
CDR3aa: CASSPGSTNEKLFF
CDR3nt: TGTGCCAGCAGCCCAGGGTCAACTAATGAAAAACTGTTTTTT

j_gene: TRBJ1-4
v_gene: TRBV27
d_gene: TRBD1
abundance: .
CDR3aa: CASSWDRGEKLFF
CDR3nt: TGTGCCAGCAGTTGGGACAGGGGTGAAAAACTGTTTTTT

j_gene: TRBJ2-1
v_gene: TRBV4-1
d_gene: TRBD2
abundance: .
CDR3aa: CASSPGLAGVNEQFF
CDR3nt: TGCGCCAGCAGCCCGGGACTAGCGGGAGTAAATGAGCAGTTCTTC

j_gene: TRBJ1-2
v_gene: TRBV6-4
d_gene: TRBD1
abundance: .
CDR3aa: CASSNTGAAGYTF
CDR3nt: TGTGCCAGCAGTAACACAGGGGCCGCTGGCTACACCTTC

j_gene: TRBJ1-3
v_gene: TRBV28
d_gene: .
abundance: .
CDR3aa: CASSPKGAGNTIYF
CDR3nt: TGTGCCAGCAGCCCTAAGGGAGCTGGAAACACCATATATTTT

j_gene: TRBJ2-5
v_gene: TRBV5-4
d_gene: .
abundance: .
CDR3aa: CASSPPGSRQETQYF
CDR3nt: TGTGCCAGCAGCCCCCCGGGGTCACGCCAAGAGACCCAGTACTTC

j_gene: TRBJ1-1
v_gene: TRBV6-1
d_gene: .
abundance: .
CDR3aa: CASSGWGRGNTEAFF
CDR3nt: TGTGCCAGCAGTGGGTGGGGGAGGGGGAACACTGAAGCTTTCTTT

j_gene: TRBJ2-3
v_gene: TRBV28
d_gene: TRBD2
abundance: few
CDR3aa: CASSFPSGGRQDTQYF
CDR3nt: TGTGCCAGCAGTTTCCCTAGCGGGGGGCGACAAGATACGCAGTATTTT

j_gene: TRBJ1-2
v_gene: TRBV6-4
d_gene: .
abundance: once
CDR3aa: CASSDSAGANGYTF
CDR3nt: TGTGCCAGCAGTGACTCCGCAGGGGCAAATGGCTACACCTTC